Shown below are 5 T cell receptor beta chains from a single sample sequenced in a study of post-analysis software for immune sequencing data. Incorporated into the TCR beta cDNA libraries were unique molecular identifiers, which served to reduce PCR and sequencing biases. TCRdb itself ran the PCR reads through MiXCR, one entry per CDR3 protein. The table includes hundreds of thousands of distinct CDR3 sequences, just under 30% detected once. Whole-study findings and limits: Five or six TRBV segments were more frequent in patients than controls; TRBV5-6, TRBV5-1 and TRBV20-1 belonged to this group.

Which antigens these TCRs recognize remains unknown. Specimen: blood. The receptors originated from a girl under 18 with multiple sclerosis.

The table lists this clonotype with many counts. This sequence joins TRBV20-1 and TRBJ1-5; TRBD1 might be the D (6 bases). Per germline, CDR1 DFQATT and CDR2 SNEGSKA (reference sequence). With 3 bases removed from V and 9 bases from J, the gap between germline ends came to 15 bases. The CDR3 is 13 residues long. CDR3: CSARRQVEWPQHF. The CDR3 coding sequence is TGCAGTGCTAGGAGACAGGTAGAATGGCCCCAGCATTTT.

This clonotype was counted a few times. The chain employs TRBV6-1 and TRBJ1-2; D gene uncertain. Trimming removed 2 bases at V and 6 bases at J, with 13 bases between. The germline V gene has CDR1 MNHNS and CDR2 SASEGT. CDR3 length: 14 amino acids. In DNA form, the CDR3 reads TGTGCCAGCAGTGAAATCTGGGTTGGGAATGGCTACACCTTC. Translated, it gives CASSEIWVGNGYTF.

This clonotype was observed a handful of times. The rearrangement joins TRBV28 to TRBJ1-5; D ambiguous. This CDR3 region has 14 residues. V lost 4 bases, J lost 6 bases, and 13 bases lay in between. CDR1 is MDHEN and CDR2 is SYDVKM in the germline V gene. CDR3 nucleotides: TGTGCCAGCAGTTCCTACGTTGGGGTTCAGCCCCAGCATTTT. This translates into CASSSYVGVQPQHF.

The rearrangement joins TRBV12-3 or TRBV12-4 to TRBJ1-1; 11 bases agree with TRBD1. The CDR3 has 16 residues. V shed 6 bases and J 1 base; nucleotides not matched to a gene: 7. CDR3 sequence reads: CASRPGTGGWNTEAFF. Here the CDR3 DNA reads TGTGCCAGCAGACCTGGGACAGGGGGTTGGAACACTGAAGCTTTCTTT.

CDR3 bases: TGTGCCAGCAAGAGGGGGACAGGTGAGCGTATCAATCAGCCCCAGCATTTT. Its translation is CASKRGTGERINQPQHF. This chain uses TRBV6-6 with TRBJ1-5, with 8 bases lining up with TRBD1. Germline V gives CDR1 MNHNY, CDR2 SVGAGI (reference sequence). CDR3 length: 17 residues. Trimming at V came to 7 bases and at J to 3 bases, leaving 14 bases not matched to a gene.